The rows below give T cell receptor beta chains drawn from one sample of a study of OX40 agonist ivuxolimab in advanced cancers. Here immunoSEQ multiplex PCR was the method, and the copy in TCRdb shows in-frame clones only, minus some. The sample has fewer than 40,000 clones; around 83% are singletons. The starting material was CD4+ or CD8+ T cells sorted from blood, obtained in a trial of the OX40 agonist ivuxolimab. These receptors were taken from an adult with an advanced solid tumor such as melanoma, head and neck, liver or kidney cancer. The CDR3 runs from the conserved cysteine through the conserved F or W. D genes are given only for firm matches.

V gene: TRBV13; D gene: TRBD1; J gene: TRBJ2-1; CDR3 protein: CASSRPGQGDEQFF; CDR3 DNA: TGTGCCAGCAGCCGCCCGGGACAGGGCGATGAGCAGTTCTTC
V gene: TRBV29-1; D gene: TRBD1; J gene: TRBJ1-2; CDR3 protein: CSVGQGTVGYGYTF; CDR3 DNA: TGCAGCGTTGGACAGGGGACAGTTGGCTATGGCTACACCTTC
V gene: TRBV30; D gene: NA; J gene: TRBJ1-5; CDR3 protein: CAWSTGNQPQHF; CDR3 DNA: TGTGCCTGGAGTACTGGCAATCAGCCCCAGCATTTT
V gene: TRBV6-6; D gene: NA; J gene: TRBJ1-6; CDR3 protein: CASSYSDRFSPLHF; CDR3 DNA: TGTGCCAGCAGTTACTCCGATCGTTTTTCACCCCTCCACTTT
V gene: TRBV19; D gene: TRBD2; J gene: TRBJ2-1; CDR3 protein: CASSRTGTSGGGDEQFF; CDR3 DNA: TGTGCCAGTAGTCGCACCGGGACTAGCGGGGGGGGCGATGAGCAGTTCTTC
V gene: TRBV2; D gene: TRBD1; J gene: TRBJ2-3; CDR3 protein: CASSWDSADTQYF; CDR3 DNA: TGTGCCAGCAGTTGGGACAGTGCAGATACGCAGTATTTT
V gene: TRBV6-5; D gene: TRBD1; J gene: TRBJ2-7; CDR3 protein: CASRVTSGQLYEQYF; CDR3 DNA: TGTGCCAGCAGAGTTACATCGGGACAGCTCTACGAGCAGTACTTC
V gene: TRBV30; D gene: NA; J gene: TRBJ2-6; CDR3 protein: CAWSGTSGANVLTF; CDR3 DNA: TGTGCCTGGAGTGGCACCTCGGGGGCCAACGTCCTGACTTTC
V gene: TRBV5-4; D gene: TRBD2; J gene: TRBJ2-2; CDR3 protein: CASSLLASGGELFF; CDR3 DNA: TGTGCCAGCAGCTTGTTGGCTAGCGGGGGGGAGCTGTTTTTT
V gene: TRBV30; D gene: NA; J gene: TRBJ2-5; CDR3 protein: CAWSVGDQETQYF; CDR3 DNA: TGTGCCTGGAGTGTCGGGGACCAAGAGACCCAGTACTTC
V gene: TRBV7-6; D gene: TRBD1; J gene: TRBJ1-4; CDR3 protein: CASSLGQGNEKLFF; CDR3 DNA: TGTGCCAGCAGCTTGGGACAGGGGAATGAAAAACTGTTTTTT
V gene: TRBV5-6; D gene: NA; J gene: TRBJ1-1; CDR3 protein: CASSQIDEAFF; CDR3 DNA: TGTGCCAGCAGCCAAATTGATGAAGCTTTCTTT
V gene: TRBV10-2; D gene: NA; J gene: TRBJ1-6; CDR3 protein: CATRGQPNSPLHF; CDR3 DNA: TGCGCCACGCGAGGGCAGCCCAATTCACCCCTCCACTTT
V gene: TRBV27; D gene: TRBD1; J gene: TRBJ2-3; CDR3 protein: CASSSRDREAAGTQYF; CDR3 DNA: TGTGCCAGCAGTTCCCGGGACAGGGAGGCAGCAGGTACGCAGTATTTT
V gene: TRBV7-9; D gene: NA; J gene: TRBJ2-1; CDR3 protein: CASSFNRDYNEQFF; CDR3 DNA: TGTGCCAGCAGCTTTAACAGAGACTACAATGAGCAGTTCTTC
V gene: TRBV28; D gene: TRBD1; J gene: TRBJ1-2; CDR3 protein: CASRTGGFLYGYTF; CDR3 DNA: TGTGCCAGCAGGACAGGGGGGTTTCTCTATGGCTACACCTTC